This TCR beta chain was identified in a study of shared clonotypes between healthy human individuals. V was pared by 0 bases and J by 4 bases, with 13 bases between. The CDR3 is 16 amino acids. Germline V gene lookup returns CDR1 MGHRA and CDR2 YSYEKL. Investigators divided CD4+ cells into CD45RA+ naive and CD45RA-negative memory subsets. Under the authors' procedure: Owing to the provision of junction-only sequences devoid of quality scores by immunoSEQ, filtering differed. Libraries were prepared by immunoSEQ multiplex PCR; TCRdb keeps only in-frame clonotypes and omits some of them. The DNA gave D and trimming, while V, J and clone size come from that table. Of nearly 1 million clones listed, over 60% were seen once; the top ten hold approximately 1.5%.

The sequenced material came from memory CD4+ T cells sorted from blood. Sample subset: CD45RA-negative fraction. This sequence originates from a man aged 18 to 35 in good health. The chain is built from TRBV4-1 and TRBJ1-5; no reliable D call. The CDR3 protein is CASSQDYGLSNQPQHF. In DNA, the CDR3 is TGCGCCAGCAGCCAAGATTACGGACTGTCGAATCAGCCCCAGCATTTT.